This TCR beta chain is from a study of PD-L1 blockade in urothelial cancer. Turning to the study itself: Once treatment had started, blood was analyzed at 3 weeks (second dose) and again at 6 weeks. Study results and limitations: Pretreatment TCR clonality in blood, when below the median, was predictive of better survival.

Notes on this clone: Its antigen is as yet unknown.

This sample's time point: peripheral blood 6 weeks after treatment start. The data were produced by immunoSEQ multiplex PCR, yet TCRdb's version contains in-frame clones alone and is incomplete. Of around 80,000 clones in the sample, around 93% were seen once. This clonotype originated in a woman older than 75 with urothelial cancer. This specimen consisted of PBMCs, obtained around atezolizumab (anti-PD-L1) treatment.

CDR3 nucleotides: TGCAGTGCTAGTGGAGGCTACGAGCAGTACTTC. Translation: CSASGGYEQYF. The V call is TRBV20-1, the J call TRBJ2-7; D might be TRBD2 (5 bases). The ends were cut back, 3 bases at V and 3 bases at J, with 6 bases in the middle. CDR1 and CDR2 (germline): DFQATT, SNEGSKA (reference sequence). The CDR3 covers 11 residues.